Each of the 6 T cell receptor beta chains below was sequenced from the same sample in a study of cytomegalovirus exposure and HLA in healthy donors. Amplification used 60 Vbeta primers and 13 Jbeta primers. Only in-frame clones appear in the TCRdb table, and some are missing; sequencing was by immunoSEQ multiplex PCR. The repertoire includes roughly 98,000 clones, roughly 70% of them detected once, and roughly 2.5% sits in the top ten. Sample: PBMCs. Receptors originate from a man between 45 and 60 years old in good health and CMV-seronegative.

In DNA form, the CDR3 reads TGTGCCAGCAGCTTCCGACTAGCGGGAGCATCCGGGGAGCTGTTTTTT. Its protein product is CASSFRLAGASGELFF. The genes are TRBV7-2 and TRBJ2-2, with 12 bases lining up with TRBD2. V was pared by 3 bases and J by 6 bases, with 5 bases of the junction left unmatched. The CDR3 loop spans 16 amino acids. The germline V gene encodes CDR1 SGHTA and CDR2 FQGNSA.

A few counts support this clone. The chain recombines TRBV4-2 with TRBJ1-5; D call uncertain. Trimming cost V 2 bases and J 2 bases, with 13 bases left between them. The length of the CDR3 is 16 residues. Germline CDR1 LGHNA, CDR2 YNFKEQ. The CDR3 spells CASSQTYLEGNQPQHF. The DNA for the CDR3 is TGTGCCAGCAGCCAAACATACCTGGAGGGCAATCAGCCCCAGCATTTT.

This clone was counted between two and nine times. The chain's CDR3 is CASSPPRRPGGTDTQYF. The CDR3 bases are TGCGCCAGCAGCCCGCCCCGTAGGCCGGGGGGCACAGATACGCAGTATTTT. The chain has TRBV4-1 and TRBJ2-3, with D perhaps TRBD2 (6 bases). The CDR3 length is 17 residues. Germline values: CDR1 MGHRA, CDR2 YSYEKL. Trimming cost V 4 bases and J 1 base, with 18 bases left between them.

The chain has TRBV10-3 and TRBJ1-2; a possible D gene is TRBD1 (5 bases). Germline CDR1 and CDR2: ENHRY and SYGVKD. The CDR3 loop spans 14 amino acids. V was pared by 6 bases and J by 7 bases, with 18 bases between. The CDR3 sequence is CAIRGPAGVGGYTF. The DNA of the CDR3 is TGTGCCATCAGGGGGCCTGCCGGCGTGGGTGGCTACACCTTC.

CDR3 in DNA: TGTGCCAGCAGCCAAGGGGAGGTTGGCTACACCTTC. Translation: CASSQGEVGYTF. The chain employs TRBV28 and TRBJ1-2; possible D gene TRBD1, 5 bases. Trimming removed 6 bases at V and 7 bases at J, with 12 bases between. In germline, CDR1 is MDHEN, CDR2 SYDVKM. The CDR3 sequence is 12 residues long.

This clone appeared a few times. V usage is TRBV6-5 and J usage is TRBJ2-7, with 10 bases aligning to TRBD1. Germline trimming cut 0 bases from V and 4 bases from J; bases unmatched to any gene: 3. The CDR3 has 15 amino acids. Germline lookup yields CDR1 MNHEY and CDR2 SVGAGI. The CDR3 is CASSYSGDRGYEQYF. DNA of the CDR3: TGTGCCAGCAGTTACTCGGGGGACAGGGGTTACGAGCAGTACTTC.